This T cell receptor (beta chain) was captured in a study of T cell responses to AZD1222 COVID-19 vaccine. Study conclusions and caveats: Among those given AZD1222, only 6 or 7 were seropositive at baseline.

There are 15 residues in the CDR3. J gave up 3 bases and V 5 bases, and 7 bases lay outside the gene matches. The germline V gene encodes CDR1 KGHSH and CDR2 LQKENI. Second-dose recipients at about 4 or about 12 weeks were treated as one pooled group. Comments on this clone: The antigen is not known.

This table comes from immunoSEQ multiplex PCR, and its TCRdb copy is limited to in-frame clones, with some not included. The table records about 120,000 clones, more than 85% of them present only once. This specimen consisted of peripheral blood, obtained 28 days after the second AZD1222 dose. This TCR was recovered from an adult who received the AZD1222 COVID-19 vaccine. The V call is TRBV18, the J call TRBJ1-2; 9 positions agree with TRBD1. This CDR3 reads CASSGGTGPDYGYTF. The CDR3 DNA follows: TGTGCCAGCTCAGGAGGGACAGGGCCAGACTATGGCTACACCTTC.